These 12 T cell receptor beta chains were all obtained from the same sample, sequenced in a study of cytomegalovirus exposure and HLA in healthy donors. The PCR was carried out with 60 Vbeta primers and 13 Jbeta primers. The table came from immunoSEQ multiplex PCR; TCRdb's copy has only in-frame clones and leaves some out. The sample holds just over 150,000 clones; 65% to 90% are singletons and the top ten take nearly 2%. The sequencing sample was made of PBMCs. Receptors originate from a woman under 30 in good health and CMV-seronegative.

The V call is TRBV28, the J call TRBJ1-4; D might be TRBD1 (6 bases). There are 14 residues in the CDR3. The V gene's germline CDR1 is MDHEN and CDR2 SYDVKM. Deletions cut 7 bases from V and 7 bases from J, with 16 bases between. The CDR3 reads CASNREGPGEKLFF. DNA for the CDR3: TGTGCCAGCAACAGGGAAGGGCCGGGTGAAAAACTGTTTTTT.

V and J are TRBV6-5 and TRBJ1-2, with D uncertain. CDR1 and CDR2 (germline): MNHEY, SVGAGI. The CDR3 sequence is 15 residues long. The V gene lost 0 bases and the J gene lost 8 bases, with 16 bases spanning the gap. CDR3 nucleotide sequence: TGTGCCAGCAGTTACTCGGGCACCGGGGAATTCGGCTACACCTTC. This codes for CASSYSGTGEFGYTF.

J is TRBJ1-1 and V is TRBV30; no reliable D call. Germline CDR1 reads GTSNPN; CDR2 reads SVGIG (reference sequence). There are 10 residues in the CDR3. Deletions cut 6 bases from V and 1 base from J, with 3 bases between. In nucleotides, the CDR3 is TGTGCCTGCGGGAACACTGAAGCTTTCTTT. Its protein is CACGNTEAFF.

The gene calls are TRBV18 and TRBJ2-2, with TRBD2 matching 12 bases. The V gene's germline CDR1 is KGHSH and CDR2 LQKENI. The CDR3 runs 17 residues. With 3 bases clipped from V and 1 base from J, the junction kept 3 bases outside the gene matches. The CDR3 region has the DNA TGTGCCAGCTCACCGACTAGCGGGGGCCTGAACACCGGGGAGCTGTTTTTT. Its translation: CASSPTSGGLNTGELFF.

This chain links TRBV13 with TRBJ2-5; a possible D gene is TRBD1 (6 bases). The V end was cut by 8 bases, the J end by 4 bases, with 14 bases between. Germline V gives CDR1 PRHDT, CDR2 FYEKMQ (reference sequence). The CDR3 is 13 residues long. CDR3 DNA sequence: TGTGCCAGCCATACAGGGAAGCCAGAGACCCAGTACTTC. It is translated as CASHTGKPETQYF.

V gene TRBV19 combines with J gene TRBJ1-1; a weak D match, TRBD1 (6 bases). The CDR3 extends over 15 amino acids. The V and J ends lost 4 bases and 5 bases respectively, with 17 bases between them. CDR1 LNHDA and CDR2 SQIVND come from the germline V gene (reference sequence). DNA of the CDR3: TGTGCCAGTAGTAACGAACAGGGTGTCGAGACTGAAGCTTTCTTT. Translating gives CASSNEQGVETEAFF.

This chain links TRBV19 with TRBJ2-5; D is perhaps TRBD1 (6 bases). Trimming left V 4 bases short and J 1 base short, with 16 bases between. CDR1 and CDR2 from the germline V gene are LNHDA and SQIVND (reference sequence). The CDR3 is 16 residues long. CDR3 in amino acids: CASSTFSTGIQETQYF. The CDR3 nucleotides read TGTGCCAGTAGTACCTTCTCTACAGGGATCCAAGAGACCCAGTACTTC.

The chain is built from TRBV7-3 and TRBJ2-1; D possibly corresponds to TRBD2 (5 bases). The V end lost 4 bases, the J end lost 4 bases, and 8 bases lay between the germline ends. The CDR3 has 13 residues. Germline V lookup: CDR1 SGHTA, CDR2 FQGTGA. The CDR3 nucleotides read TGTGCCAGCAGCTCCGGACTGTACAATGAGCAGTTCTTC. Protein: CASSSGLYNEQFF.

The chain combines TRBV7-8 with TRBJ2-1; 8 positions agree with TRBD2. V lost 5 bases to trimming and J lost 1 base; unmatched junction nucleotides: 19. CDR3 size: 20 residues. Germline lookup yields CDR1 SGHVS and CDR2 FQNEAQ. CDR3 region: CASSTPRGGLLYGSYNEQFF. The CDR3 region has the DNA TGTGCCAGCAGCACCCCCCGGGGGGGCCTGTTGTACGGGTCCTACAATGAGCAGTTCTTC.

The V call is TRBV2, the J call TRBJ2-1, with a tentative D call TRBD2 (6 bases). Germline CDR1 is SNHLY and CDR2 is FYNNEI. V shed 6 bases and J shed 4 bases, with 10 bases lying between them. The CDR3 runs 13 residues. In DNA form, the CDR3 reads TGTGCCAGCAGGGTGGGGGGTTACAATGAGCAGTTCTTC. It yields the protein CASRVGGYNEQFF.

CDR3 residues: CASSQQRMNTEAFF. The CDR3 region has the DNA TGTGCCAGCAGTCAACAGAGAATGAACACTGAAGCTTTCTTT. The chain recombines TRBV27 with TRBJ1-1, with no clear D. V was clipped by 5 bases and J by 0 bases, with 10 bases between them. CDR1 is MNHEY, CDR2 SMNVEV, per germline (reference sequence). The CDR3 is 14 residues long.

This clone was seen only once. The genes are TRBV6-6 and TRBJ1-4, with TRBD1 matching over 7 bases. Germline CDR1 reads MNHNY; CDR2 reads SVGAGI (reference sequence). Unmatched junction bases numbered 9, after V lost 7 bases and J lost 4 bases. The CDR3 loop spans 15 amino acids. In DNA, the CDR3 is TGTGCCAGCAAAAAACCGGGACAGAATAATGAAAAACTGTTTTTT. Translated, it gives CASKKPGQNNEKLFF.